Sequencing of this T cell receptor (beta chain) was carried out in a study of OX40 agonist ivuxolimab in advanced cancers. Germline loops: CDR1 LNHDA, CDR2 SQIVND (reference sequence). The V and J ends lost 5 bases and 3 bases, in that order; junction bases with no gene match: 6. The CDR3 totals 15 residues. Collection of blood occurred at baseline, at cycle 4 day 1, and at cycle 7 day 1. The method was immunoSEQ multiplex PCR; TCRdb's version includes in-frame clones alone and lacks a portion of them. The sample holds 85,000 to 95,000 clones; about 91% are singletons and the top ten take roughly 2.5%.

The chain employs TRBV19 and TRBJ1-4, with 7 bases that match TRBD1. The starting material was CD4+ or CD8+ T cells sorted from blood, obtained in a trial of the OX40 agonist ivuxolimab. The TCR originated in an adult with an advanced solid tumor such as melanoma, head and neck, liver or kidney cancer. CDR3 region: CASSPRTGANEKLFF. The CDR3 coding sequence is TGTGCCAGTAGTCCTCGGACAGGAGCTAATGAAAAACTGTTTTTT.